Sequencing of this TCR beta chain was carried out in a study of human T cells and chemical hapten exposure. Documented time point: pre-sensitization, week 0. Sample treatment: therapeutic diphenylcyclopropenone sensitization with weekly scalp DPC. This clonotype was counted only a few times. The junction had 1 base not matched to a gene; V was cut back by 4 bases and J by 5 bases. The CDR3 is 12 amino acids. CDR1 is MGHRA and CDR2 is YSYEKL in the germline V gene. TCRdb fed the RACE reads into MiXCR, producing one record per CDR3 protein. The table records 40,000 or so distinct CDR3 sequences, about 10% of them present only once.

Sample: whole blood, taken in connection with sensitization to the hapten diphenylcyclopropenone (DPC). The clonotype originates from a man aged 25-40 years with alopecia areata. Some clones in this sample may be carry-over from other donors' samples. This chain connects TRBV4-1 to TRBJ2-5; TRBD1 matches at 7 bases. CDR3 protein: CASSLQGETQYF. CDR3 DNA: TGCGCCAGCAGCCTACAGGGGGAGACCCAGTACTTC.